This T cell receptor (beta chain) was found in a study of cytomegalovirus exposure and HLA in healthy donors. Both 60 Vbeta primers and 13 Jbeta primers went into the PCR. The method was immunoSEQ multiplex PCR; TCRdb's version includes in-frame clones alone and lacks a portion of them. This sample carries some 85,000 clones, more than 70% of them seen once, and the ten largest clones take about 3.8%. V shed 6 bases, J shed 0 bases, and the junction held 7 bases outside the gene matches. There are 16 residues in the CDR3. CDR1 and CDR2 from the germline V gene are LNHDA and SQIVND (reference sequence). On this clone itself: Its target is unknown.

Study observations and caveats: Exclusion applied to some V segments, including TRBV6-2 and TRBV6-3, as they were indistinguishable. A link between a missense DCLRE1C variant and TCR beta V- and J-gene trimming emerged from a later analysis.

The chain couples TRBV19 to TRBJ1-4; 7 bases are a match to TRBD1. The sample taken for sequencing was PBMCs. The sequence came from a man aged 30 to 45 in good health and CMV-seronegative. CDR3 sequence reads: CASSLGTAATNEKLFF. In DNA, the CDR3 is TGTGCCAGTAGCCTCGGGACAGCAGCAACTAATGAAAAACTGTTTTTT. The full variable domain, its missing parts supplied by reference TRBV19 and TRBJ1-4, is DGGITQSPKYLFRKEGQNVTLSCEQNLNHDAMYWYRQDPGQGLRLIYYSQIVNDFQKGDIAEGYSVSREKKESFPLTVTSAQKNPTAFYLCASSLGTAATNEKLFFGSGTQLSVL.